Each of the 24 T cell receptor beta chains below was sequenced from the same sample in a study of cytomegalovirus exposure and HLA in healthy donors. PCR primers comprised 60 Vbeta and 13 Jbeta primers. Method: immunoSEQ multiplex PCR; TCRdb's copy keeps in-frame clones and lacks some. Among approximately 170,000 clones listed, around three quarters were seen once. Sequenced sample: PBMCs. These receptors all come from a young woman in good health and CMV-seropositive.

This clone was detected only a few times. Other DNA sequences of this sample code for an identical CDR3. This chain joins TRBV28 and TRBJ2-6; 7 positions match TRBD1. The CDR3 contains 15 residues. The V gene's germline CDR1 is MDHEN and CDR2 SYDVKM. Unmatched junction bases numbered 4, after V lost 6 bases and J lost 2 bases. The CDR3 spells CASSLTGAGANVLTF. CDR3 sequence (DNA): TGTGCCAGCAGCCTAACAGGGGCTGGGGCCAACGTCCTGACTTTC.

The V call is TRBV5-1, the J call TRBJ1-6, with D unclear. Germline V gives CDR1 SGHRS, CDR2 YFSETQ. V lost 1 base to trimming and J lost 7 bases, with 12 bases between them. This CDR3 contains 15 residues. The CDR3 DNA follows: TGCGCCAGCAGCTTGCAGGTCTCAGGAAATTCACCCCTCCACTTT. Translating gives CASSLQVSGNSPLHF.

V gene TRBV29-1 combines with J gene TRBJ1-1; possible D gene TRBD1, 5 bases. Looked up from germline, CDR1 is SQVTM and CDR2 is ANQGSEA. The CDR3 extends over 13 amino acids. Trimming removed 5 bases at V and 1 base at J, with 11 bases between. The CDR3 DNA reads as TGCAGCGTTTCGGAGGGGACGAACACTGAAGCTTTCTTT. Its protein product is CSVSEGTNTEAFF.

This chain joins TRBV7-2 and TRBJ1-5, with 7 nucleotides matching TRBD1. The trim removed 1 base at V and 0 bases at J, leaving 6 bases unmatched. CDR3 length: 17 amino acids. Germline CDR1 is SGHTA and CDR2 is FQGNSA. The CDR3 loop reads CASSLGWDRNSNQPQHF. For the CDR3, the DNA is TGTGCCAGCAGCTTAGGGTGGGACAGAAATAGCAATCAGCCCCAGCATTTT.

V usage is TRBV27 and J usage is TRBJ2-7; D might be TRBD2 (6 bases). Germline V lookup: CDR1 MNHEY, CDR2 SMNVEV (reference sequence). The CDR3 covers 16 residues. Trimming shortened V by 2 bases and J by 5 bases, and 19 bases separated the two germline ends. CDR3 region: CASSLRGGKGVNEQYF. The CDR3 DNA follows: TGTGCCAGCAGTTTACGAGGCGGGAAGGGTGTCAACGAGCAGTACTTC.

This chain uses TRBV10-3 with TRBJ2-1; TRBD2 agrees at 9 bases. Unmatched junction bases numbered 12, after V lost 3 bases and J lost 9 bases. This CDR3 spans 16 amino acids. The germline V gene has CDR1 ENHRY and CDR2 SYGVKD. The CDR3 sequence: CAISEAGGRVGGEQFF. Written as DNA, the CDR3 is TGTGCCATCAGTGAAGCGGGAGGCCGCGTGGGTGGTGAGCAGTTCTTC.

The chain couples TRBV4-3 to TRBJ1-2; D perhaps matches TRBD1 (6 bases). Germline CDR1 is LGHNA and CDR2 is YSLEER. CDR3 length: 16 amino acids. With 1 base removed from V and 3 bases from J, the gap between germline ends came to 15 bases. For the CDR3, the DNA is TGCGCCAGCAGCCAAGCCGCGACAGGATCGCACTATGGCTACACCTTC. Translating gives CASSQAATGSHYGYTF.

V and J are TRBV29-1 and TRBJ2-1, with 7 bases aligning to TRBD1. With V trimmed by 7 bases and J by 4 bases, 10 bases remained unmatched. Germline CDR1 and CDR2: SQVTM and ANQGSEA. This CDR3 comprises 14 residues. The CDR3 DNA is TGCAGCGCCAGAGAGACAGGGATTTACAATGAGCAGTTCTTC. Translated, it gives CSARETGIYNEQFF.

Comments on this clone: The junction differs from germline at one of its ends, possibly a read error. The chain combines TRBV7-9 with TRBJ2-1; TRBD1 might be the D (6 bases). The CDR3 extends over 14 amino acids. CDR1 is SEHNR, CDR2 FQNEAQ, per germline (reference sequence). The CDR3 coding sequence is TGTGCCGGCAGCTTAGGGGGAGATTACAATGAGCAGTTCTTC. Its protein is CAGSLGGDYNEQFF.

In this sample, this clone turned up a few times. Other DNA sequences of this sample code for an identical CDR3. V and J are TRBV6-5 and TRBJ2-7; 9 positions agree with TRBD1. Germline lookup yields CDR1 MNHEY and CDR2 SVGAGI. V was pared by 4 bases and J by 3 bases, with 7 bases of the junction left unmatched. This CDR3 is 15 amino acids long. The DNA for the CDR3 is TGTGCCAGCAGTTCGACCGGGACAGGGTACTACGAGCAGTACTTC. Its translation: CASSSTGTGYYEQYF.

This chain joins TRBV15 and TRBJ1-5; D not resolved. Germline assignment: CDR1 LNHNV and CDR2 YYDKDF (reference sequence). Between the trimmed V and J ends, which lost 9 bases and 2 bases, there was a span of 11 bases. The CDR3 has 13 residues. The CDR3 DNA reads as TGTGCCACTCAAGACCAGGGCAATCAGCCCCAGCATTTT. This gives the protein CATQDQGNQPQHF. The full variable domain, in which reference TRBV15 and TRBJ1-5 provide the parts outside the CDR3, is DAMVIQNPRYQVTQFGKPVTLSCSQTLNHNVMYWYQQKSSQAPKLLFHYYDKDFNNEADTPDNFQSRRPNTSFCFLDIRSPGLGDTAMYLCATQDQGNQPQHFGDGTRLSIL.

The chain uses TRBV5-1 and TRBJ1-2, with 8 positions matching TRBD1. Germline V lookup: CDR1 SGHRS, CDR2 YFSETQ. This CDR3 region has 14 residues. J gave up 6 bases and V 0 bases, and 4 bases lay outside the gene matches. The CDR3 loop reads CASSLVVTGDGYTF. The CDR3 DNA reads as TGCGCCAGCAGCTTGGTGGTGACAGGGGATGGCTACACCTTC. The full variable domain, in which reference TRBV5-1 and TRBJ1-2 provide the parts outside the CDR3, is KAGVTQTPRYLIKTRGQQVTLSCSPISGHRSVSWYQQTPGQGLQFLFEYFSETQRNKGNFPGRFSGRQFSNSRSEMNVSTLELGDSALYLCASSLVVTGDGYTFGSGTRLTVV.

V gene TRBV27 combines with J gene TRBJ1-4; D may be TRBD1 (5 bases). Trimming cost V 9 bases and J 0 bases, with 11 bases left between them. The CDR3 runs to 14 residues. Germline loops: CDR1 MNHEY, CDR2 SMNVEV (reference sequence). The CDR3 loop reads CASSPGSTNEKLFF. For the CDR3, the DNA is TGTGCCAGTTCACCAGGGTCAACTAATGAAAAACTGTTTTTT.

The CDR3 nucleotides read TGTGCCAGCAGTGAAGTCCTAAAGGGACTAGCTGCTAGGAATGAGCAGTTCTTC. It yields the protein CASSEVLKGLAARNEQFF. The chain is built from TRBV6-1 and TRBJ2-1; 9 bases fit TRBD2. The germline CDR1 and CDR2 sequences are MNHNS and SASEGT. This CDR3 comprises 18 residues. With 1 base clipped from V and 7 bases from J, the junction kept 14 bases outside the gene matches.

This clone was found once. The rearrangement links TRBV5-1 to TRBJ1-1; D not certain. Per the germline V gene, CDR1 is SGHRS and CDR2 is YFSETQ. Trimming took 3 bases from V and 4 from J, leaving 16 bases between them. This CDR3 spans 15 amino acids. CDR3 in DNA: TGCGCCAGCAGCTCGGCCCCGGGGTCGCGCACTGAAGCTTTCTTT. Translation gives CASSSAPGSRTEAFF.

V gene TRBV9 combines with J gene TRBJ1-1, with D unclear. V shed 5 bases and J shed 1 base, with 21 bases lying between them. Per germline, CDR1 SGDLS and CDR2 YYNGEE. The CDR3 is made up of 17 amino acids. The CDR3 loop is CASRGWTGGMGNTEAFF. The CDR3 DNA sequence: TGTGCCAGCAGGGGCTGGACGGGAGGTATGGGGAACACTGAAGCTTTCTTT.

The chain carries TRBV6-1 and TRBJ1-5; the match to TRBD1 covers 8 bases. V shed 2 bases and J 6 bases; nucleotides not matched to a gene: 3. This CDR3 comprises 14 residues. Germline assignment: CDR1 MNHNS and CDR2 SASEGT. The CDR3 nucleotides read TGTGCCAGCAGTGAACAGGGGGCATCTCAGCCCCAGCATTTT. This gives the protein CASSEQGASQPQHF.

Only a few counts were recorded for this clone. This rearrangement joins TRBV11-2 to TRBJ2-5; possible D gene TRBD2, 6 bases. CDR3 length equals 16 residues. Germline CDR1 reads SGHAT; CDR2 reads FQNNGV. V lost 5 bases, J lost 1 base, and 17 bases lay in between. The CDR3 here is CASSPGGTPIQETQYF. CDR3 bases: TGTGCCAGCAGCCCAGGCGGGACTCCGATCCAAGAGACCCAGTACTTC.

The gene calls are TRBV2 and TRBJ1-1, with D possibly being TRBD1 (6 bases). The CDR3 consists of 15 residues. Between the trimmed V and J ends, which lost 2 bases and 5 bases, there was a span of 15 bases. Germline V CDR1 and CDR2: SNHLY, FYNNEI. CDR3 region: CASSESGGVGTEAFF. The CDR3 region has the DNA TGTGCCAGCAGTGAAAGCGGGGGCGTAGGGACTGAAGCTTTCTTT.

The genes are TRBV30 and TRBJ1-1; TRBD1 agrees at 9 bases. Trimming took 5 bases from V and 1 from J; bases not matched to a gene: 2. Germline V gene sequence: CDR1 GTSNPN, CDR2 SVGIG (reference sequence). The CDR3 sequence is 13 residues long. CDR3 protein: CAWAGQGNTEAFF. CDR3 sequence (DNA): TGTGCCTGGGCGGGACAGGGGAACACTGAAGCTTTCTTT.

The chain links TRBV7-9 to TRBJ2-3; 9 bases align to TRBD2. This CDR3 region has 16 residues. Germline V lookup: CDR1 SEHNR, CDR2 FQNEAQ (reference sequence). V lost 5 bases and J lost 2; bases outside the gene matches: 8. The CDR3 sequence: CASSGAGGRPTDTQYF. The CDR3 DNA reads as TGTGCCAGCAGCGGCGCGGGGGGGCGCCCCACAGATACGCAGTATTTT. Full variable domain (missing parts from reference TRBV7-9 and TRBJ2-3): DTGVSQNPRHKITKRGQNVTFRCDPISEHNRLYWYRQTLGQGPEFLTYFQNEAQLEKSRLLSDRFSAERPKGSFSTLEIQRTEQGDSAMYLCASSGAGGRPTDTQYFGPGTRLTVL.

The genes are TRBV12-5 and TRBJ1-1; D gene ambiguous. The CDR3 loop spans 15 amino acids. The V and J ends lost 4 bases and 0 bases respectively, with 12 bases between them. CDR1 and CDR2 (germline): LGHNT, FRNRAP. The CDR3 region has the DNA TGTGCTAGTGGTTCCACGGGAAACCTGAACACTGAAGCTTTCTTT. This sequence encodes CASGSTGNLNTEAFF. Combining the CDR3 with reference TRBV12-5 and TRBJ1-1 gives the whole variable domain DARVTQTPRHKVTEMGQEVTMRCQPILGHNTVFWYRQTMMQGLELLAYFRNRAPLDDSGMPKDRFSAEMPDATLATLKIQPSEPRDSAVYFCASGSTGNLNTEAFFGQGTRLTVV.

The chain couples TRBV30 to TRBJ2-3; 13 nucleotides agree with TRBD2. CDR1 is GTSNPN and CDR2 is SVGIG in the germline V gene (reference sequence). Unmatched junction bases numbered 9, after V lost 1 base and J lost 2 bases. This CDR3 region has 18 residues. The CDR3 DNA sequence: TGTGCCTGGAGTGGGACTAGCGGGAGTGTCATAAACACAGATACGCAGTATTTT. Encoded protein: CAWSGTSGSVINTDTQYF.

Note on this clone: The junction departs from the called germline gene at one end, perhaps through a read error. Additional DNA sequences in this sample encode the identical CDR3. V usage is TRBV7-9 and J usage is TRBJ2-6; 8 bases map to TRBD1. Germline lookup yields CDR1 SEHNR and CDR2 FQNEAQ (reference sequence). The CDR3 length is 18 residues. This CDR3 is CASSRRGTGNSGANVLTF. The CDR3 DNA reads as TGTGCCAGCAGCAGGAGGGGGACAGGTAACTCTGGGGCTAACGTCCTGACTTTC.